This paragraph covers one T cell receptor beta chain sequence. As originally analysed: Quantification of nucleated cells was approximated via reference gene primer amplification. The assay was immunoSEQ multiplex PCR, and TCRdb's table has in-frame clones only and misses some. The V and J calls and clone size come from that table; D and trimming were worked out from the DNA. The data show about 110,000 clones, with 70% to 80% seen just once and roughly 0.9% held by the top ten. The data are from a study of blood T cell repertoires in COVID-19. Study-wide background: Material from acute and convalescent COVID-19 was sourced from the United States, Italy and Spain. Sources were T cells, B-cell-depleted T cells, or PBMCs; the material itself was cDNA or gDNA.

Germline loops: CDR1 LGHDT, CDR2 YNNKEL (reference sequence). The CDR3 consists of 15 residues. The ends lost 8 bases at V and 6 bases at J; junction bases unmatched: 10. Sequencing input: peripheral blood. This chain links TRBV3-1 (or the pseudogene TRBV3-2) with TRBJ2-1, with TRBD2 matching over 10 bases. This TCR was recovered from a human donor with acute or convalescent COVID-19. The donor label of this sample is uncertain. This CDR3 is CASGKIAGGGNEQFF. CDR3 nucleotide sequence: TGTGCCAGCGGCAAAATAGCGGGGGGTGGCAATGAGCAGTTCTTC.